What follows describes a single T cell receptor (beta chain). The CDR3 is 21 amino acids. This sample is drawn from a study of blood T cell repertoires in COVID-19. Study at large: Nucleic acid was either cDNA or gDNA, and it came from T cells, B-cell-depleted T cells, or PBMCs.

As handled by the study authors: Reference gene primers were amplified, and this amplification served to estimate nucleated cell counts. The assay was immunoSEQ multiplex PCR, and TCRdb's table has in-frame clones only and misses some. V and J calls and clone size come straight from that table; D and trimming were deduced from the DNA. The sample has some 250,000 clones; more than 75% are singletons. The receptor was isolated from a middle-aged woman who had recovered from COVID-19. The rearrangement links TRBV21-1 to TRBJ2-6; the table's D call of TRBD1 was not tested on the DNA. TRBV21-1 is annotated as a pseudogene. The sample was peripheral blood. CDR3 sequence: CASSPAETGGHGSSGANVLTF. The CDR3 DNA reads TGTGCCAGCAGCCCGGCGGAAACAGGGGGCCATGGGTCCTCTGGGGCCAACGTCCTGACTTTC.